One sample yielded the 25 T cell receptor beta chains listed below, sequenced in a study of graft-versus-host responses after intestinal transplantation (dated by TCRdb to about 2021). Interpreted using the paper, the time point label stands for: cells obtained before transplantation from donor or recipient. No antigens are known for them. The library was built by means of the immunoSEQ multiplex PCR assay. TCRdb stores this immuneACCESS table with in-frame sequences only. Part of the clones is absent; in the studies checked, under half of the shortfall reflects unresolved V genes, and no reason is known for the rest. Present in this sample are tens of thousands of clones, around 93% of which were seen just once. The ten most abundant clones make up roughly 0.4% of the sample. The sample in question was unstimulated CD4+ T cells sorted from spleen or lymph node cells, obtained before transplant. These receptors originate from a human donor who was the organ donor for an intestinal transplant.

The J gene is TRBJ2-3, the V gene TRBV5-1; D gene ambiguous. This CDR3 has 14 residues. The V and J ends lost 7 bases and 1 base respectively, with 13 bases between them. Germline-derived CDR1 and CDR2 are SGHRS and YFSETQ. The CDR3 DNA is TGCGCCAGCCGCCTACCTCTCGGCACAGATACGCAGTATTTT. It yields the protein CASRLPLGTDTQYF.

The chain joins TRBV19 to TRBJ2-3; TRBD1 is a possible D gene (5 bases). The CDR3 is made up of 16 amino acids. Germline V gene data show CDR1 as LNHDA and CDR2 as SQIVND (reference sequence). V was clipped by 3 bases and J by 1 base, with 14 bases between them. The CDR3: CASSMDAGKGTDTQYF. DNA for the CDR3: TGTGCCAGTAGTATGGATGCAGGGAAAGGCACAGATACGCAGTATTTT.

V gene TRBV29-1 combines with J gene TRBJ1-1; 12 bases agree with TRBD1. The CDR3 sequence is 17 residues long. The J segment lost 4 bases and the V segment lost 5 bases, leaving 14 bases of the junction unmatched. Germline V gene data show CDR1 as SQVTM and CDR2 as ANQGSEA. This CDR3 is CSVWERDRGRLTTEAFF. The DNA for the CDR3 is TGCAGCGTTTGGGAGCGGGACAGGGGGCGCTTGACCACTGAAGCTTTCTTT.

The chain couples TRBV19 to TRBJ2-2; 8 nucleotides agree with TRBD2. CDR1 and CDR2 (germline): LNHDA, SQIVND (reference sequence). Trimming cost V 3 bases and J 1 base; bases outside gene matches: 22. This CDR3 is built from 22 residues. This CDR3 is CASSIYTWASGSPHGNTGELFF. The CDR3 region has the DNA TGTGCCAGTAGTATCTATACGTGGGCTAGCGGGTCCCCTCATGGGAACACCGGGGAGCTGTTTTTT. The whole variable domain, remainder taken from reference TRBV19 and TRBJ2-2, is DGGITQSPKYLFRKEGQNVTLSCEQNLNHDAMYWYRQDPGQGLRLIYYSQIVNDFQKGDIAEGYSVSREKKESFPLTVTSAQKNPTAFYLCASSIYTWASGSPHGNTGELFFGEGSRLTVL.

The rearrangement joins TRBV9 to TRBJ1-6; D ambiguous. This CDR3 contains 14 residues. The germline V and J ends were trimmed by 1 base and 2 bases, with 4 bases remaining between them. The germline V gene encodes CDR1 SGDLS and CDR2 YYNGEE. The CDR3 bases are TGTGCCAGCAGCGTAACGACCTATAATTCACCCCTCCACTTT. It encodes CASSVTTYNSPLHF.

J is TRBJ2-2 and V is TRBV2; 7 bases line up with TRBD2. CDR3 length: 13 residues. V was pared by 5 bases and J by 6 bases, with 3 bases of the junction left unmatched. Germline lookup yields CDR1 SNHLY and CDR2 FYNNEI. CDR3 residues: CASSSTSAGELFF. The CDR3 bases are TGTGCCAGCAGTTCTACTAGCGCCGGGGAGCTGTTTTTT.

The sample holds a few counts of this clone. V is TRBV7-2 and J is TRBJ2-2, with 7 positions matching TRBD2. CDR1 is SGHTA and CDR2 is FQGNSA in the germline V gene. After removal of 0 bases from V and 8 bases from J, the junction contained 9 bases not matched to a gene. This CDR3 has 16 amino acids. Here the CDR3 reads CASSLATSALLGELFF. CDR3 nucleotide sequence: TGTGCCAGCAGCTTAGCTACTAGCGCCCTGTTGGGGGAGCTGTTTTTT. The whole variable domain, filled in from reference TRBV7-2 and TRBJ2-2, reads GAGVSQSPSNKVTEKGKDVELRCDPISGHTALYWYRQSLGQGLEFLIYFQGNSAPDKSGLPSDRFSAERTGGSVSTLTIQRTQQEDSAVYLCASSLATSALLGELFFGEGSRLTVL.

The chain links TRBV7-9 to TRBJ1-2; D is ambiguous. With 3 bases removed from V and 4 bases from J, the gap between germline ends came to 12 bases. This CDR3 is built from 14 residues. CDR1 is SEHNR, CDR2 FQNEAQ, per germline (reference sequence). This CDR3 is CASSFGDPAYGYTF. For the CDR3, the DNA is TGTGCCAGCAGCTTTGGTGACCCTGCCTATGGCTACACCTTC.

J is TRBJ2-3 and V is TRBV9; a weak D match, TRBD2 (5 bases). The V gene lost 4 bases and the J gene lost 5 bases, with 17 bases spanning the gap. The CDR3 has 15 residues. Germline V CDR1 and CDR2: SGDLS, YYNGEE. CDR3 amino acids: CASSSTAAELDTQYF. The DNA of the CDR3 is TGTGCCAGCAGCTCTACAGCAGCGGAGTTAGATACGCAGTATTTT.

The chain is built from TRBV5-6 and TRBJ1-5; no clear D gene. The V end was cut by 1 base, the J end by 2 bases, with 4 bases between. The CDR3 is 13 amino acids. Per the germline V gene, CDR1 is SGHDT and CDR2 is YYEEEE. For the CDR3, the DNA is TGTGCCAGCAGCTTGACGGGCAATCAGCCCCAGCATTTT. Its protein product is CASSLTGNQPQHF. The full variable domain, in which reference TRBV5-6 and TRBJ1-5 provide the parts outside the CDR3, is DAGVTQSPTHLIKTRGQQVTLRCSPKSGHDTVSWYQQALGQGPQFIFQYYEEEERQRGNFPDRFSGHQFPNYSSELNVNALLLGDSALYLCASSLTGNQPQHFGDGTRLSIL.

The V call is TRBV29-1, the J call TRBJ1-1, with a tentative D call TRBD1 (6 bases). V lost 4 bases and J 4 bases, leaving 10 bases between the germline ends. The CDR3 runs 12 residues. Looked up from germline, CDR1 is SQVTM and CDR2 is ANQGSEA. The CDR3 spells CSVVGGTTEAFF. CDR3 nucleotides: TGCAGCGTTGTAGGGGGGACCACTGAAGCTTTCTTT.

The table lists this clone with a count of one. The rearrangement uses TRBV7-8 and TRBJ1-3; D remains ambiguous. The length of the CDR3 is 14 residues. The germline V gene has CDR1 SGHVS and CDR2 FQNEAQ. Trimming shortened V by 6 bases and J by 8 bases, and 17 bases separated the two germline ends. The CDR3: CASSPTSSRDTIYF. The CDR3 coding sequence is TGTGCCAGCAGTCCAACCAGTTCGAGGGACACCATATATTTT.

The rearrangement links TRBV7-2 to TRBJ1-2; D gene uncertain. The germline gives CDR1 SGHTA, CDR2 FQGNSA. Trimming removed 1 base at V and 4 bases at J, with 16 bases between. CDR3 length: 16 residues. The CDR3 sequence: CASSLEAGPVSYGYTF. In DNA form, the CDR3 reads TGTGCCAGCAGCTTAGAGGCAGGACCAGTTAGCTATGGCTACACCTTC.

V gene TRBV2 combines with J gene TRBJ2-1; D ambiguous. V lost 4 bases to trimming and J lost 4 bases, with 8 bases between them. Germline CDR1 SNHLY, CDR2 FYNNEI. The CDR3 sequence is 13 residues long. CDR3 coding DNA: TGTGCCAGCAGTGCATCCGGGTACAATGAGCAGTTCTTC. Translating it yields CASSASGYNEQFF.

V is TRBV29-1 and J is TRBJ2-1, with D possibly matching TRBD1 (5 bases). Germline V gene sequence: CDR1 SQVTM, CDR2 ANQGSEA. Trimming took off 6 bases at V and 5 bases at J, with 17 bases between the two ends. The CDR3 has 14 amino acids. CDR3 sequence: CSVRALLGDNEQFF. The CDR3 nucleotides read TGCAGCGTAAGGGCCCTCCTAGGGGACAATGAGCAGTTCTTC.

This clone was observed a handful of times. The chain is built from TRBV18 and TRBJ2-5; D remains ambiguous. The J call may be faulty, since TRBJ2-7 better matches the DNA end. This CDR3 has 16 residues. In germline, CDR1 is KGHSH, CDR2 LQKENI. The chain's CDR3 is CASSPGVSQTSYEQYF. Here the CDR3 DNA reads TGTGCCAGCTCACCAGGCGTCAGCCAAACTTCCTACGAGCAGTACTTC.

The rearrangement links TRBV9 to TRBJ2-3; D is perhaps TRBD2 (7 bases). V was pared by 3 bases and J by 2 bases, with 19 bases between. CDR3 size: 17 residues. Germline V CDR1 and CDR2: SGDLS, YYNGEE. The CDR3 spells CASSAGVGRGPTDTQYF. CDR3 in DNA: TGTGCCAGCAGCGCTGGGGTAGGGCGGGGGCCCACAGATACGCAGTATTTT.

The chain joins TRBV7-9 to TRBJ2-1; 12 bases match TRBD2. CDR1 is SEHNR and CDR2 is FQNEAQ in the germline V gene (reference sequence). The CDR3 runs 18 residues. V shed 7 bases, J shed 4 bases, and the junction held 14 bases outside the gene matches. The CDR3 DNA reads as TGTGCCAGCATCTCTAGTGCCGGGACTAGCGGGTTTTACAATGAGCAGTTCTTC. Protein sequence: CASISSAGTSGFYNEQFF.

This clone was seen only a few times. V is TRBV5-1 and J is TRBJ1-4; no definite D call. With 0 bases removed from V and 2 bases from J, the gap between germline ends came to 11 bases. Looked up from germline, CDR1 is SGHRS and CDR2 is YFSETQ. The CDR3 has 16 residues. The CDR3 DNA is TGCGCCAGCAGCTTGGGGCCCCGTTCGACTAATGAAAAACTGTTTTTT. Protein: CASSLGPRSTNEKLFF.

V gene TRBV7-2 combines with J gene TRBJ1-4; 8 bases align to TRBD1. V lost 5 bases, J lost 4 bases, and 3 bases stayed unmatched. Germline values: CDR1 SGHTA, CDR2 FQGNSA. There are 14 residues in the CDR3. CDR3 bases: TGTGCCAGCAGCCGGACAGGGCATAATGAAAAACTGTTTTTT. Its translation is CASSRTGHNEKLFF.

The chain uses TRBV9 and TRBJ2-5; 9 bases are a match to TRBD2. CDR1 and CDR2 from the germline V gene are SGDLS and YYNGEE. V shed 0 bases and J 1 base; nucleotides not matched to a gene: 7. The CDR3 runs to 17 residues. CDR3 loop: CASSVEASGIRQETQYF. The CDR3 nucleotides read TGTGCCAGCAGCGTAGAGGCTAGCGGGATCCGCCAAGAGACCCAGTACTTC.

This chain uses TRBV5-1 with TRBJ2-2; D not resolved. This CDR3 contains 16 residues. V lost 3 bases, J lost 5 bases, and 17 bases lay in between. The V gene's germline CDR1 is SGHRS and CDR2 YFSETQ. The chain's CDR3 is CASSSGRQQTTGELFF. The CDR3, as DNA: TGCGCCAGCAGCTCAGGCAGGCAACAGACGACCGGGGAGCTGTTTTTT.

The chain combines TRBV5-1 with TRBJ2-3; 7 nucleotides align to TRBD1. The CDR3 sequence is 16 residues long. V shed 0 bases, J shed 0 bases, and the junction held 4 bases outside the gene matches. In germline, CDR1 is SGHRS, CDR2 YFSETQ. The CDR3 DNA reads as TGCGCCAGCAGCTTGGGGCAGGGGGTGAGCACAGATACGCAGTATTTT. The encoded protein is CASSLGQGVSTDTQYF.

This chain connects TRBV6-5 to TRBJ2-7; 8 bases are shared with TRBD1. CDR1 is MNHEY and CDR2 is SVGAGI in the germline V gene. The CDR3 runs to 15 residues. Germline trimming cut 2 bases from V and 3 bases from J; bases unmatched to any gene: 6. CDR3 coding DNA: TGTGCCAGCAGTTACGGGGCAGGGGGCCTCTACGAGCAGTACTTC. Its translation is CASSYGAGGLYEQYF.

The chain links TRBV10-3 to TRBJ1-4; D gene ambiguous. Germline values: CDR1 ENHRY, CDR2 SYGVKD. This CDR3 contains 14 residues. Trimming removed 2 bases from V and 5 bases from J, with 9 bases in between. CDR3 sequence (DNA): TGTGCCATCAGTGAGCTGACGGGGAATGAAAAACTGTTTTTT. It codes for CAISELTGNEKLFF.